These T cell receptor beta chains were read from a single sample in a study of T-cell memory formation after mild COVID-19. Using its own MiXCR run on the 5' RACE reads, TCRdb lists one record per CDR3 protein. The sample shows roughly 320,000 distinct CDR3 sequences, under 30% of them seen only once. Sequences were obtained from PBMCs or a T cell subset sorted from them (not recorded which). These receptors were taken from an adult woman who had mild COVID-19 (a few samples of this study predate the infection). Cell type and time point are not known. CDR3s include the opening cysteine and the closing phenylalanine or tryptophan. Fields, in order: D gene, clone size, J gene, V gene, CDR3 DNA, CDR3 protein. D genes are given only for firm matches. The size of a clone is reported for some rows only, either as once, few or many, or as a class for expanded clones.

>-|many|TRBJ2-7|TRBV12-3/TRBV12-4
TGTGCCAGCAGTTTGCCCCCCGCCTACGAGCAGTACTTC
CASSLPPAYEQYF
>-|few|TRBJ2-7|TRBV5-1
TGCGCCAGCAGCTTGGACAATACCGCCCGTGTCGAGCAGTACTTC
CASSLDNTARVEQYF
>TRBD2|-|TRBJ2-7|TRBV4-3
TGCGCCAGCAGCCAAGAAGCGATAGCGGGAAGTGACGAGCAGTACTTC
CASSQEAIAGSDEQYF
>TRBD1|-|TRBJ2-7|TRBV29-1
TGCAGCACAGGACAGGGGACCTACGAGCAGTACTTC
CSTGQGTYEQYF
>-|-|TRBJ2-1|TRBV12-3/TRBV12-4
TGTGCCAGCAGTGCCAACGCGGGGAGCTATGAGCAGTTCTTC
CASSANAGSYEQFF
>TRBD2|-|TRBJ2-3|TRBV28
TGTGCCAGCAGTTTAGTGGCTAGCGGGGGCACAGATACGCAGTATTTT
CASSLVASGGTDTQYF
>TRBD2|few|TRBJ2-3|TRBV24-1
TGTGCCACCAGTGAGGCTAGCGGGACCGCCATTTATACAGATACGCAGTATTTT
CATSEASGTAIYTDTQYF
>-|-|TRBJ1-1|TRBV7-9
TGTGCCAGCAGCAGCGCGGGCCCCACTGAAGCTTTCTTT
CASSSAGPTEAFF
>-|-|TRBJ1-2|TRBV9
TGTGCCAGCAGCCCAACCCCTTGGAGTTATGGCTACACCTTC
CASSPTPWSYGYTF
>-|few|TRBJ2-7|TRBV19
TGTGCCAGCATGGCCCAGATAGGGAATCCCTACGAGCAGTACTTC
CASMAQIGNPYEQYF
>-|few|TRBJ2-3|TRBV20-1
TGCAGTGCTAGAGGGGCCACAGATACGCAGTATTTT
CSARGATDTQYF
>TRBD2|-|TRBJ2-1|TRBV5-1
TGCGCCAGCAGCTATAAGCGGGGGGATTTCGGTGAGCAGTTCTTC
CASSYKRGDFGEQFF
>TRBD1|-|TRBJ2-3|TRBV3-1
TGTGCCAGCAGCCAAGGAGGGGACAGTGCGGGTACGCAGTATTTT
CASSQGGDSAGTQYF
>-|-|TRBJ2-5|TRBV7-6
TGTGCCAGCAGCTTAGCCGAGGCCCAGTACTTC
CASSLAEAQYF
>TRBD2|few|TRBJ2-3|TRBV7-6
TGTGCCAGCAGCTTAAATCCGGCAGCGGGGGGGTTCTCAGATACGCAGTATTTT
CASSLNPAAGGFSDTQYF
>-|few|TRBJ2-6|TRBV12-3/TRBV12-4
TGTGCCACCCGTCGCGGATCTGGGGCCAACGTCCTGACTTTC
CATRRGSGANVLTF
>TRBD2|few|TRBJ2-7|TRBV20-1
TGCAGTGCTCCGGGACTAGCGGGGACTGACGAGCAGTACTTC
CSAPGLAGTDEQYF
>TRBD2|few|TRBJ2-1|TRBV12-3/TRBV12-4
TGTGCCAGCAGTTTAGAAGTTCTAGCGGCCACCTACAATGAGCAGTTCTTC
CASSLEVLAATYNEQFF
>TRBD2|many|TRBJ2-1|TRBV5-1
TGCGCCAGCAGCGCACTGACTAGCGGGGACAATGAGCAGTTCTTC
CASSALTSGDNEQFF
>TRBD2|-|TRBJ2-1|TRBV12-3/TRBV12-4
TGTGCCAGCAGTTGGCTAGCGGGAGTCTACAATGAGCAGTTCTTC
CASSWLAGVYNEQFF
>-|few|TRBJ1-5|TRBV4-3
TGCGCCAGCAGCCAGTGGGGGTATAGCAATCAGCCCCAGCATTTT
CASSQWGYSNQPQHF
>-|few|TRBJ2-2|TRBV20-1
TGCAGTGCTTTGGGGAGGACCGGGGAGCTGTTTTTT
CSALGRTGELFF